The entry below describes one T cell receptor (beta chain). Its cognate antigen has yet to be identified. Base qualities are not provided; no much larger clone lies one nucleotide away. These data belong to a study of blood T cell repertoires in COVID-19 (dated by TCRdb to the early 2020s). Study-wide context: Collaborator samples came from the United States, Italy and Spain and covered acute and convalescent phases of COVID-19. The prospective study material was composed of cDNA or gDNA derived from T cells, B-cell-depleted T cells, or PBMCs. The dataset comprised deeply sampled blood TCRbeta repertoires from subjects exposed to, actively infected with, or recovered from COVID-19. The repertoires were released in a freely available public database meant as a resource for research on the immune response to SARS-CoV-2. Samples were obtained from the ongoing ImmuneRACE study (first 160 participants) and from approximately 1,200 subjects provided by 6 global collaborators. Nearly every sample came with metadata listing a de-identified subject ID, COVID-19 status, age in years and sex. Where available, HLA class I and class II types were taken from metadata supplied by the sample provider and were not determined by assay-based typing.

The CDR3 covers 16 residues, taking in both the cysteine and the phenylalanine. The retained sequence is limited to the CDR3, 48 bases, with the frame set at the first base. The junction shows trimming of 0 bases on V and 0 bases on J, plus 7 bases between the germline ends. The germline V gene gives CDR1 as SGDLS and CDR2 as YYNGEE. Each collaborating institution followed its own protocols to collect whole blood in K2EDTA tubes. For TCRbeta analysis, collaborator samples were shipped as frozen whole blood, as isolated PBMCs, or as DNA extracted from either sample type. Broader findings and caveats from the paper: Clinical and demographic metadata were provided uncurated, with the amount varying by source and participant.

TCRbeta CDR3 regions were amplified from genomic DNA using the immunoSEQ Assay, a bias-controlled multiplex PCR. On the study's bioinformatics: Nucleated cell counts per sample were estimated from amplification of reference gene primers within the assay. To quantify the absolute abundance of each unique TCRbeta CDR3 rearrangement, sequence reads were collapsed and filtered. For each sample, productive Simpson clonality was calculated as the square root of Simpson's diversity index across productive rearrangements. What TCRdb holds here is the immuneACCESS table cut down to in-frame rearrangements. Part of the clones is not present; checked against another copy, under half of the missing clones reflect an unresolved V gene, and the others are unexplained. V and J calls and clone size come straight from that table; D and trimming were deduced from the DNA. The sample table shows about 300,000 clones, and around 90% are seen once. The ten largest clones represent more than 2% of the sample.

This clonotype was obtained from a man in his late teens or twenties with active or convalescent COVID-19. The sequenced sample was peripheral blood. The chain is made from TRBV9 and TRBJ2-6; D gene: possibly TRBD2, on 5 matching bases. The DNA reads as follows: TGTGCCAGCAGCGTAGAGCGGTTCTCTGGGGCCAACGTCCTGACTTTC. This translates into CASSVERFSGANVLTF.